The clone carrying this TCR beta chain was detected only once. Its target is unknown. Per germline, CDR1 SGHNT and CDR2 YYREEE (reference sequence). Trimming took 5 bases from V and 0 from J, leaving 11 bases between them. This CDR3 has 14 amino acids. Investigators merged groups given second doses at roughly 4 or roughly 12 weeks. Profiled with immunoSEQ multiplex PCR; TCRdb holds only in-frame clones, not every one. Altogether some 110,000 clones are present, roughly 88% being singletons, with the ten largest covering around 8%. These data come from a study of T cell responses to AZD1222 COVID-19 vaccine. Study results and limitations: Only six or seven AZD1222 recipients were seropositive at baseline. The study found Spike-specific TCR breadth and depth rose after two AZD1222 doses. Regions 160-218 and 743-854 held dominance among vaccine-associated CD4 TCRs, which spanned spike.

The source of this sequence is an adult who received the AZD1222 COVID-19 vaccine. The sequenced sample was peripheral blood, obtained 28 days after the second AZD1222 dose. The chain carries TRBV5-4 and TRBJ1-1, with D perhaps matching TRBD1 (5 bases). The CDR3 sequence: CASSPGPLNTEAFF. In nucleotides, the CDR3 is TGTGCCAGCAGTCCGGGACCGTTGAACACTGAAGCTTTCTTT.